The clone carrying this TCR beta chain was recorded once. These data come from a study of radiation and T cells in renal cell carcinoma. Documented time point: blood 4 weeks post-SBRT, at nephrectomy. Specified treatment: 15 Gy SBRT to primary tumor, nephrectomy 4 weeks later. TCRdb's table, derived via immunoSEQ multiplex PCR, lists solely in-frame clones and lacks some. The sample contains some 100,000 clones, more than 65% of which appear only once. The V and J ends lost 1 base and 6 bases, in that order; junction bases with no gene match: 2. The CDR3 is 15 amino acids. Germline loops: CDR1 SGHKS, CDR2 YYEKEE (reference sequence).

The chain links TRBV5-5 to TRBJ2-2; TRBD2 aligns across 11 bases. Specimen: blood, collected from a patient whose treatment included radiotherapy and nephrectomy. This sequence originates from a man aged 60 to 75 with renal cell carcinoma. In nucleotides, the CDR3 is TGTGCCAGCAGCTTGATAGCGGGAGGGTCCGGGGAGCTGTTTTTT. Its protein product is CASSLIAGGSGELFF.